Listed below are T cell receptor beta chains from one sample, sequenced in a study of T-cell reconstitution after alpha-beta-depleted transplantation in children. TCRdb ran MiXCR on the PCR reads and lists one entry per CDR3 protein. Seen here are approximately 350,000 distinct CDR3 sequences, roughly 13% observed once, and the top ten hold approximately 4.2%. The source material was PBMCs, sampled from the stem cell graft. The receptor source for this set is a human donor who donated a stem cell graft to a child with Fanconi anemia. CDR3s include the opening cysteine and the closing phenylalanine or tryptophan. Each record gives: CDR3 protein, CDR3 DNA, clone size, J gene, D gene, V gene. A D gene is named only where the DNA matches it firmly. Some rows have no size entry. The others give once, few or many, or a class for an expanded clone.

CASSSGTSGGRDEQFF	TGTGCCAGCAGCTCTGGGACTAGCGGGGGCAGGGATGAGCAGTTCTTC	few	TRBJ2-1	TRBD2	TRBV7-7
CSVEGTSTDTQYF	TGCAGCGTTGAAGGGACGAGCACAGATACGCAGTATTTT	few	TRBJ2-3	.	TRBV29-1
CSARAVNSNTGELFF	TGCAGTGCTAGAGCAGTAAATTCGAACACCGGGGAGCTGTTTTTT	.	TRBJ2-2	.	TRBV20-1
CSADGLAGGSHEQYF	TGCAGTGCCGATGGACTAGCGGGGGGCTCCCACGAGCAGTACTTC	.	TRBJ2-7	TRBD2	TRBV20-1
CASSEGMQETQYF	TGTGCCAGCAGTGAAGGGATGCAAGAGACCCAGTACTTC	.	TRBJ2-5	.	TRBV25-1
CAAARGVNSPLHF	TGTGCCGCCGCCCGGGGGGTCAATTCACCCCTCCACTTT	few	TRBJ1-6	.	TRBV18
CASSLGASYTF	TGTGCCAGCAGCTTAGGGGCCTCCTACACCTTC	.	TRBJ1-2	.	TRBV7-2
CASSLVGLEETQYF	TGCGCCAGCAGCTTGGTGGGGCTGGAAGAGACCCAGTACTTC	few	TRBJ2-5	.	TRBV5-1
CSARDRLQPYEQYF	TGCAGTGCTAGAGATCGATTACAGCCCTACGAGCAGTACTTC	.	TRBJ2-7	.	TRBV20-1
CASSYGSQGQPQHF	TGTGCCAGCAGTTACGGATCCCAGGGCCAGCCCCAGCATTTT	many	TRBJ1-5	.	TRBV6-5
CATSTDLSSPFNYGYTF	TGTGCCACCAGCACGGACCTTTCCAGCCCCTTTAACTATGGCTACACCTTC	few	TRBJ1-2	.	TRBV15
CASSLGQGTGELFF	TGCGCCAGCAGCTTGGGACAGGGGACCGGGGAGCTGTTTTTT	many	TRBJ2-2	TRBD1	TRBV5-1
CSARDQDRGHYGYTF	TGCAGTGCTAGAGATCAGGACAGGGGGCACTATGGCTACACCTTC	few	TRBJ1-2	TRBD1	TRBV20-1
CASSQDKGMGETQYF	TGCGCCAGCAGCCAAGATAAAGGGATGGGGGAGACCCAGTACTTC	.	TRBJ2-5	.	TRBV4-1
CSARTSGDYEQYF	TGCAGCGCCCGGACTAGCGGGGACTACGAGCAGTACTTC	many	TRBJ2-7	TRBD2	TRBV29-1
CASSLNNQGAKTYGYTF	TGTGCCAGCAGCTTAAATAACCAGGGAGCCAAAACCTATGGCTACACCTTC	.	TRBJ1-2	.	TRBV7-8
CSARDPRTGDPYEQYF	TGCAGTGCTAGAGATCCTAGGACAGGAGATCCCTACGAGCAGTACTTC	.	TRBJ2-7	TRBD1	TRBV20-1
CASSSGTLLASGVATGELFF	TGTGCTAGCAGCTCAGGGACCCTTCTGGCTAGCGGGGTGGCCACCGGGGAGCTGTTTTTT	few	TRBJ2-2	TRBD2	TRBV7-7
CASSLSGVTPLEAFF	TGTGCCAGCAGCTTAAGTGGGGTAACTCCCCTTGAAGCTTTCTTT	many	TRBJ1-1	.	TRBV7-2
CASSQELGQDYGYTF	TGCGCCAGCAGCCAAGAGCTGGGGCAGGACTATGGCTACACCTTC	.	TRBJ1-2	.	TRBV4-3
CASSVAGPGQTGELFF	TGTGCCAGCAGCGTAGCGGGGCCAGGGCAGACCGGGGAGCTGTTTTTT	.	TRBJ2-2	.	TRBV9
CATSRPTSSGEDQPQHF	TGTGCCACCAGCAGACCGACTTCATCAGGGGAGGATCAGCCCCAGCATTTT	few	TRBJ1-5	.	TRBV15
CASSLMKYEQYF	TGTGCCAGCAGTTTAATGAAGTACGAGCAGTACTTC	.	TRBJ2-7	.	TRBV12-3/TRBV12-4
CSARPPSATVQTQYF	TGCAGTGCTAGACCGCCTTCGGCCACGGTCCAGACCCAGTACTTC	.	TRBJ2-5	.	TRBV20-1
CASSLGDSVNQPQHF	TGCGCCAGCAGCTTGGGGGACAGCGTCAATCAGCCCCAGCATTTT	.	TRBJ1-5	TRBD1	TRBV5-1
CSAPLGLQGQHF	TGCAGTGCTCCCCTGGGACTCCAAGGTCAGCATTTT	.	TRBJ1-5	.	TRBV20-1